This T cell receptor beta chain was captured in a study of blood T cell repertoires in COVID-19. Study-wide context: Samples came from the United States, Italy and Spain, spanning acute and convalescent COVID-19.

The repertoire was sequenced with immunoSEQ multiplex PCR; TCRdb's copy has only in-frame clones and lacks some. The top ten clones hold about 6.4% of a sample with about 140,000 clones, 84% of them seen once. The V gene's germline CDR1 is LNHNV and CDR2 YYDKDF (reference sequence). CDR3 length: 15 residues. Trimming took 5 bases from V and 7 from J, leaving 17 bases between them. The sequence derives from a human donor in a cohort sampled during active COVID-19. The material sequenced was peripheral blood. The rearrangement uses TRBV15 and TRBJ2-2, with a tentative D call TRBD1 (5 bases). The CDR3 region is CATSPQGINGGELFF. The CDR3, as DNA: TGTGCCACCAGCCCGCAGGGAATAAATGGCGGGGAGCTGTTTTTT.